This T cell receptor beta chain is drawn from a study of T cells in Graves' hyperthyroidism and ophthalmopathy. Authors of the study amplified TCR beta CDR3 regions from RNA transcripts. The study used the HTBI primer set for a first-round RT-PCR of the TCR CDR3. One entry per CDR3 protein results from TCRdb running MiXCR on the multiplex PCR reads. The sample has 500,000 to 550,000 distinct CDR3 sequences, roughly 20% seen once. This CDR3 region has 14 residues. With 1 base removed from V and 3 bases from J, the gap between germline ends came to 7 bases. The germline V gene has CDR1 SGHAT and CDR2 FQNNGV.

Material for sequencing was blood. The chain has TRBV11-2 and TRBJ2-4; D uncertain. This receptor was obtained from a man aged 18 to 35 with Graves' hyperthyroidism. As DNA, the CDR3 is TGTGCCAGCAGCTTAGTAAGGGACAAAAACATTCAGTACTTC. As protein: CASSLVRDKNIQYF.